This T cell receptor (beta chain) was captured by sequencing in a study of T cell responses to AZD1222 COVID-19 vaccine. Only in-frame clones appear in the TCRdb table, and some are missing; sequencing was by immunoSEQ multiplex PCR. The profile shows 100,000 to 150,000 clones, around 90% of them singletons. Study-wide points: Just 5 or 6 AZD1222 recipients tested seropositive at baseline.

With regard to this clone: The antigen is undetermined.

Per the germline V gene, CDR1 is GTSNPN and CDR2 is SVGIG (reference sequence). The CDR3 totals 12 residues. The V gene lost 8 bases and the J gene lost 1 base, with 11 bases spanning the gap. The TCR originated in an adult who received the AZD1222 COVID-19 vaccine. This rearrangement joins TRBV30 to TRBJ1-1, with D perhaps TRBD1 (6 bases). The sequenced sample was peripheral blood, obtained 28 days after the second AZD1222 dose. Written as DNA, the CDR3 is TGTGCCAGCAGGGGCCCGAACACTGAAGCTTTCTTT. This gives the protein CASRGPNTEAFF.